Relative to its sample, the clone carrying this TCR beta chain is large. The entry originates in a study of circulating CD8 cells and anti-PD-1 response in melanoma. CDR1 is MNHEY, CDR2 SMNVEV, per germline (reference sequence). V lost 6 bases to trimming and J lost 2 bases, with 13 bases between them. The CDR3 runs to 14 residues. Four subsets defined by PD-1 and/or TIGIT were sorted from live CD3+CD8+TCRalphabeta+ cells. Using 15 ng of total RNA, TCR libraries were made with the QIAseq Immune Repertoire TCR panel. A single record per CDR3 protein comes from TCRdb applying MiXCR to the reads. The profile shows some 200 distinct CDR3 sequences, 10% to 11% of them singletons.

The material was CD8+ T cells from PBMCs, obtained at baseline or after one month of anti-PD-1 therapy (not recorded which). The chain employs TRBV27 and TRBJ1-1, with D possibly being TRBD1 (6 bases). The receptor was isolated from a human donor with melanoma. The CDR3 DNA reads TGTGCCAGCAGGTCTGGACAGACAAACACTGAAGCTTTCTTT. It yields the protein CASRSGQTNTEAFF.